This T cell receptor (beta chain) was identified in a study of OX40 agonist ivuxolimab in advanced cancers. The CDR3 sequence is 13 residues long. CDR1 and CDR2 (germline): MNHNY, SVGAGI (reference sequence). The germline V and J ends were trimmed by 8 bases and 7 bases, with 18 bases remaining between them. Method: immunoSEQ multiplex PCR; TCRdb's copy keeps in-frame clones and lacks some. Seen here are fewer than 30,000 clones, 65% to 90% observed once, and the top ten hold about 44%. The TCR originated in an adult with an advanced solid tumor such as melanoma, head and neck, liver or kidney cancer. Material: CD4+ or CD8+ T cells sorted from blood, obtained in a trial of the OX40 agonist ivuxolimab. This chain links TRBV6-6 with TRBJ2-7; D may be TRBD1 or TRBD2 (5 bases each). The CDR3 nucleotides are TGTGCCAGCGTTTTGATAGGGACGGGGGAGCAGTACTTC. Amino acids: CASVLIGTGEQYF.